The 13 T cell receptor beta chains below were found in one sample sequenced in a study of cytomegalovirus exposure and HLA in healthy donors. 13 Jbeta primers and 60 Vbeta primers were used for the PCR. Libraries were prepared by immunoSEQ multiplex PCR; TCRdb keeps only in-frame clonotypes and omits some of them. This sample has about 140,000 clones; approximately 82% occur once, and the top ten carry around 3.4%. What was sequenced was PBMCs. These receptors were obtained from a middle-aged man in good health and CMV-seronegative.

The rearrangement joins TRBV11-2 to TRBJ1-2, with a tentative D call TRBD1 (5 bases). The CDR3 runs 17 residues. The V end was cut by 5 bases, the J end by 4 bases, with 23 bases between. Per the germline V gene, CDR1 is SGHAT and CDR2 is FQNNGV. The chain's CDR3 is CASSPNGAGGFRYGYTF. DNA for the CDR3: TGTGCCAGCAGCCCAAATGGGGCGGGAGGTTTTCGCTATGGCTACACCTTC.

This chain connects TRBV9 to TRBJ2-4; D is uncertain. Trimming pared 3 bases from V and 5 bases from J, leaving 12 bases between. This CDR3 contains 14 residues. Germline V gene sequence: CDR1 SGDLS, CDR2 YYNGEE. The CDR3 region has the DNA TGTGCCAGCAGCGATCAGGAAAACCAAAACATTCAGTACTTC. Amino acids: CASSDQENQNIQYF.

The chain has TRBV19 and TRBJ1-2; 11 bases match TRBD1. The CDR3 consists of 13 residues. The J segment lost 2 bases and the V segment lost 8 bases, leaving 1 base of the junction unmatched. Germline V gene sequence: CDR1 LNHDA, CDR2 SQIVND (reference sequence). The CDR3 DNA is TGTGCCAGTTGGACAGGGGGCAACTATGGCTACACCTTC. This codes for CASWTGGNYGYTF. The entire variable domain, with the rest obtained from reference TRBV19 and TRBJ1-2, is as follows: DGGITQSPKYLFRKEGQNVTLSCEQNLNHDAMYWYRQDPGQGLRLIYYSQIVNDFQKGDIAEGYSVSREKKESFPLTVTSAQKNPTAFYLCASWTGGNYGYTFGSGTRLTVV.

V is TRBV5-1 and J is TRBJ1-3; 7 bases agree with TRBD1. Germline assignment: CDR1 SGHRS and CDR2 YFSETQ. This CDR3 contains 17 residues. V lost 4 bases, J lost 0 bases, and 10 bases stayed unmatched. This CDR3 is CASSPNRDSSSGNTIYF. The CDR3 DNA sequence: TGCGCCAGCAGCCCCAACCGGGACAGTTCCTCTGGAAACACCATATATTTT.

The chain carries TRBV5-6 and TRBJ2-3; TRBD1 is a possible D gene (7 bases). The CDR3 is 15 residues long. Germline V gene lookup returns CDR1 SGHDT and CDR2 YYEEEE. The V end was cut by 5 bases, the J end by 0 bases, with 13 bases between. CDR3 in DNA: TGTGCCAGCAGTTGGTCAGGGGGGAGCACAGATACGCAGTATTTT. It specifies CASSWSGGSTDTQYF.

The genes are TRBV5-1 and TRBJ1-2, with 10 bases aligning to TRBD1. The CDR3 has 14 amino acids. Unmatched junction bases numbered 10, after V lost 6 bases and J lost 8 bases. The germline V gene has CDR1 SGHRS and CDR2 YFSETQ. CDR3 bases: TGCGCCAGCACCGAGACAGGGGGCGGTGCAGGCTACACCTTC. This translates into CASTETGGGAGYTF.

This clone was seen more than once but under ten times. The chain links TRBV5-6 to TRBJ1-4; D is perhaps TRBD1 (5 bases). The CDR3 sequence is 15 residues long. Trimming cost V 1 base and J 7 bases, with 14 bases left between them. Germline V gene sequence: CDR1 SGHDT, CDR2 YYEEEE. CDR3 coding DNA: TGTGCCAGCAGCTTGTGGCAGGGCAGTGGTGAAAAACTGTTTTTT. It yields the protein CASSLWQGSGEKLFF.

The J gene is TRBJ2-1, the V gene TRBV9; 11 nucleotides match TRBD1. The CDR3 spans 15 residues. Germline-derived CDR1 and CDR2 are SGDLS and YYNGEE. Losses at the gene ends were 3 bases for V and 4 bases for J; bases not matched to a gene: 3. The DNA of the CDR3 is TGTGCCAGCAGCGCCGGGACAGGGGGATACAATGAGCAGTTCTTC. Translation: CASSAGTGGYNEQFF. Full variable domain (missing parts from reference TRBV9 and TRBJ2-1): DSGVTQTPKHLITATGQRVTLRCSPRSGDLSVYWYQQSLDQGLQFLIQYYNGEERAKGNILERFSAQQFPDLHSELNLSSLELGDSALYFCASSAGTGGYNEQFFGPGTRLTVL.

This sequence joins TRBV6-5 and TRBJ1-3; D is ambiguous. The CDR3 is 15 amino acids. The germline V gene encodes CDR1 MNHEY and CDR2 SVGAGI. V lost 0 bases to trimming and J lost 2 bases, with 8 bases between them. CDR3 nucleotides: TGTGCCAGCAGTTACTCACTCGGTGCTGGAAACACCATATATTTT. Translation gives CASSYSLGAGNTIYF.

This rearrangement joins TRBV11-2 to TRBJ2-5; D gene ambiguous. CDR1 and CDR2 from the germline V gene are SGHAT and FQNNGV. V dropped 5 bases and J dropped 3 bases, with 10 bases sitting between them. There are 13 residues in the CDR3. CDR3 nucleotide sequence: TGTGCCAGCAGCCTCAACACGAAAGAGACCCAGTACTTC. Translation: CASSLNTKETQYF. Combining the CDR3 with reference TRBV11-2 and TRBJ2-5 gives the whole variable domain EAGVAQSPRYKIIEKRQSVAFWCNPISGHATLYWYQQILGQGPKLLIQFQNNGVVDDSQLPKDRFSAERLKGVDSTLKIQPAKLEDSAVYLCASSLNTKETQYFGPGTRLLVL.

V and J are TRBV2 and TRBJ1-5, with D tentatively TRBD1 (5 bases). Germline V gives CDR1 SNHLY, CDR2 FYNNEI. The CDR3 loop spans 14 amino acids. Between the trimmed V and J ends, which lost 1 base and 4 bases, there was a span of 8 bases. The CDR3 is CASSEVEGNQPQHF. CDR3 DNA: TGTGCCAGCAGTGAAGTGGAGGGGAATCAGCCCCAGCATTTT.

The genes are TRBV5-1 and TRBJ2-3, with D perhaps TRBD2 (6 bases). Trimming removed 4 bases from V and 2 bases from J, with 17 bases in between. Per germline, CDR1 SGHRS and CDR2 YFSETQ. CDR3 length: 16 amino acids. CDR3: CASSLKPQGLTDTQYF. The CDR3 bases are TGCGCCAGCAGCCTTAAACCGCAGGGACTCACAGATACGCAGTATTTT.

The rearrangement joins TRBV6-5 to TRBJ1-2; tentative D call: TRBD1 (5 bases). CDR1 and CDR2 (germline): MNHEY, SVGAGI. The CDR3 length is 14 residues. Between the trimmed V and J ends, which lost 5 bases and 0 bases, there was a span of 10 bases. Written as DNA, the CDR3 is TGTGCCAGCAGTGGGGCAGTGGCTAACTATGGCTACACCTTC. It codes for CASSGAVANYGYTF.